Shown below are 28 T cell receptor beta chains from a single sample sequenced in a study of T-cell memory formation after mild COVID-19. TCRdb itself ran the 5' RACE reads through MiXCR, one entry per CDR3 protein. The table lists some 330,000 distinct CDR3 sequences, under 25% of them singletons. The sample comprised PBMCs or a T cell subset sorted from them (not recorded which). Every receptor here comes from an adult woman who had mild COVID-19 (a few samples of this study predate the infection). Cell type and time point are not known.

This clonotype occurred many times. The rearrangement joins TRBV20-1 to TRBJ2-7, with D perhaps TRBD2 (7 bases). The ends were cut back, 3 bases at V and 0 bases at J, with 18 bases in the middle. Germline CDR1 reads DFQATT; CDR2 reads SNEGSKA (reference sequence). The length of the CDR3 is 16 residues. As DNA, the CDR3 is TGCAGTGCTAGGCCCCCAGGGGCGGGGGACTCCTACGAGCAGTACTTC. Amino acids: CSARPPGAGDSYEQYF.

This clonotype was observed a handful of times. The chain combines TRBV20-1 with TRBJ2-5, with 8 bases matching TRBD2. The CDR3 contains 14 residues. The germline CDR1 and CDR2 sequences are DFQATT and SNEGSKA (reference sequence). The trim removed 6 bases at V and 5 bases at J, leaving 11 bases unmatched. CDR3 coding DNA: TGCAGTGCGTTCGACGGGGGGGCCCGGGAGACCCAGTACTTC. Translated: CSAFDGGARETQYF.

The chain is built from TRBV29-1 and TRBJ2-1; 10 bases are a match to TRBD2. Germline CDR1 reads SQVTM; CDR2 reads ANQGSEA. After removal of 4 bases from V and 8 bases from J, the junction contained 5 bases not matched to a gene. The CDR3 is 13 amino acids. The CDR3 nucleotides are TGCAGCGTTGCAGCGGGGGGGCCCCATGAGCAGTTCTTC. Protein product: CSVAAGGPHEQFF.

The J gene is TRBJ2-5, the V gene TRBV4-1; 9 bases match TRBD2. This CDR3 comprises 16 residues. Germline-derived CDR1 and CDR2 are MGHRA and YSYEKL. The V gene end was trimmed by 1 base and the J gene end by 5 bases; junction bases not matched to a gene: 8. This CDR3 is CASSQVPSGVGETQYF. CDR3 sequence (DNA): TGCGCCAGCAGCCAAGTCCCTAGCGGGGTTGGGGAGACCCAGTACTTC.

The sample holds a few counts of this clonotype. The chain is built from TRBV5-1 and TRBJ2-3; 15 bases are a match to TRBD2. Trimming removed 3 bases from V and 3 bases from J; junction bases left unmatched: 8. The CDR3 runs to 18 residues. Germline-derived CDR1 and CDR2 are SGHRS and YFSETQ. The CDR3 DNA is TGCGCCAGCAGCTCCGGACTAGCGGGAGGGCCTAAGACAGATACGCAGTATTTT. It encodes CASSSGLAGGPKTDTQYF. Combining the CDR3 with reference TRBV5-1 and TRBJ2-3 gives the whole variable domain KAGVTQTPRYLIKTRGQQVTLSCSPISGHRSVSWYQQTPGQGLQFLFEYFSETQRNKGNFPGRFSGRQFSNSRSEMNVSTLELGDSALYLCASSSGLAGGPKTDTQYFGPGTRLTVL.

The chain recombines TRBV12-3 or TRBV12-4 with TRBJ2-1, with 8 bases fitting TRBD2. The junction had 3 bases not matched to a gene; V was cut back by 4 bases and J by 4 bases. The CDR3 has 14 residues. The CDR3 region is CASSSSGLYNEQFF. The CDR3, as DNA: TGTGCCAGCAGTTCTAGCGGGCTGTACAATGAGCAGTTCTTC.

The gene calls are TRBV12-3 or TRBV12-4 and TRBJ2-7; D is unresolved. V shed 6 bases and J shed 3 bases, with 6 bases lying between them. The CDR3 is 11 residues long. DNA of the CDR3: TGTGCCAGCAGCAATGACTACGAGCAGTACTTC. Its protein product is CASSNDYEQYF.

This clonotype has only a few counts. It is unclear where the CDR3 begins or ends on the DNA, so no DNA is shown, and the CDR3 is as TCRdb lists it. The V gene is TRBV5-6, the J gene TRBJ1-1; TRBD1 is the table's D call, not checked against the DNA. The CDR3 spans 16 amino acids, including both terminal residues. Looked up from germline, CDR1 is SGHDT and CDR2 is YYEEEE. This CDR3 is CASSSTLGQMNTEAFF.

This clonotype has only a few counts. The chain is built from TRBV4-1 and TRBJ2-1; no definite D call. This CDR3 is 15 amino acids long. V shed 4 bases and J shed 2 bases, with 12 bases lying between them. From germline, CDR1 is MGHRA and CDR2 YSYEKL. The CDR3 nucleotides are TGCGCCAGCAGCCCCGGGCACACCACCTACAATGAGCAGTTCTTC. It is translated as CASSPGHTTYNEQFF.

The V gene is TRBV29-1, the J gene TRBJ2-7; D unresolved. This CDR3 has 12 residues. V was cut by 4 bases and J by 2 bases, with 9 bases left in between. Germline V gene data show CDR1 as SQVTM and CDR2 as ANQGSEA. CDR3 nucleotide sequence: TGCAGCGTTGTGGGCAGGACCTACGAGCAGTACTTC. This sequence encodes CSVVGRTYEQYF.

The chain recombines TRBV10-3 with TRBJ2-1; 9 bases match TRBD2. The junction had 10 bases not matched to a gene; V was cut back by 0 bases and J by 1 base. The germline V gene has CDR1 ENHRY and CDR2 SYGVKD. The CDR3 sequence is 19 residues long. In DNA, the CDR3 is TGTGCCATCAGTGAGTCGAGTAGCGGGAGATTATCATCCTACAATGAGCAGTTCTTC. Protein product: CAISESSSGRLSSYNEQFF.

This CDR3 reads CASSVSSGEYYEQYF. The CDR3 DNA reads TGTGCCAGCAGTGTGAGCTCCGGGGAATACTACGAGCAGTACTTC. The rearrangement joins TRBV2 to TRBJ2-7, with D possibly TRBD2 on 5 matching bases. The germline V and J ends were trimmed by 4 bases and 3 bases, with 16 bases remaining between them. Germline V gene sequence: CDR1 SNHLY, CDR2 FYNNEI. This CDR3 contains 15 residues. The variable domain in full, with the rest retrieved from reference TRBV2 and TRBJ2-7, is EPEVTQTPSHQVTQMGQEVILRCVPISNHLYFYWYRQILGQKVEFLVSFYNNEISEKSEIFDDQFSVERPDGSNFTLKIRSTKLEDSAMYFCASSVSSGEYYEQYFGPGTRLTVT.

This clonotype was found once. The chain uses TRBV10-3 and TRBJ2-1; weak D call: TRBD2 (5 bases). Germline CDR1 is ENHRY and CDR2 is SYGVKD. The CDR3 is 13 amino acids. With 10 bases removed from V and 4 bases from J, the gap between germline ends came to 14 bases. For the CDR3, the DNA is TGTGCCACCGCTAGAGCGGTATACAATGAGCAGTTCTTC. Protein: CATARAVYNEQFF.

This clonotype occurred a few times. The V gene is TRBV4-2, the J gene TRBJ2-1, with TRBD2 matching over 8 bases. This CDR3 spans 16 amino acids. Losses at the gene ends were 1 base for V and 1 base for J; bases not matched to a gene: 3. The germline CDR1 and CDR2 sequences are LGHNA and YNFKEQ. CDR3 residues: CASSQGGTSSYNEQFF. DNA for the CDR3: TGTGCCAGCAGCCAAGGGGGGACTAGTTCCTACAATGAGCAGTTCTTC.

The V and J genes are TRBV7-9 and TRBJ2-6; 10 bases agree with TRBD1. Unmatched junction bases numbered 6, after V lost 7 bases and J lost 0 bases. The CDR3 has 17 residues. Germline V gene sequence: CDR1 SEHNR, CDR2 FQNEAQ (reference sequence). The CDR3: CASIWDRGTSGANVLTF. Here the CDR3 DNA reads TGTGCCAGCATCTGGGACAGGGGAACCTCTGGGGCCAACGTCCTGACTTTC.

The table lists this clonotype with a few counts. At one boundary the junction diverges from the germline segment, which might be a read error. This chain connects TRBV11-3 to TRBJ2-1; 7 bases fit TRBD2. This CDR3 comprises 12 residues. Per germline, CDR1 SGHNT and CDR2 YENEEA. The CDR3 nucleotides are TGTGCCAGCAGCCTGGGGGGGAGGGCCGAGGGCTTC. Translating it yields CASSLGGRAEGF.

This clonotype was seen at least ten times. The CDR3 bases are TGTGCCAGCAGCCAAGAAAGGTTATCGGGGGAGAGGTACAATGAGCAGTTCTTC. As protein: CASSQERLSGERYNEQFF. V usage is TRBV3-1 and J usage is TRBJ2-1; tentatively, D is TRBD2 (6 bases). This CDR3 contains 18 residues. CDR1 LGHDT and CDR2 YNNKEL come from the germline V gene (reference sequence). The ends were cut back, 0 bases at V and 4 bases at J, with 19 bases in the middle.

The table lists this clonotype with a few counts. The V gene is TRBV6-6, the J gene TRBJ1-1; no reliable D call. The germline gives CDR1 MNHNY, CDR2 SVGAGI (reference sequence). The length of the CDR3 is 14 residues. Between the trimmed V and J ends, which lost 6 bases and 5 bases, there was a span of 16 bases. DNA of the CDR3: TGTGCCAGCAGGGGCAGTGGAAGGGTAACTGAAGCTTTCTTT. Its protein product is CASRGSGRVTEAFF.

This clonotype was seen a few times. CDR3 residues: CASSLDRAQETQYF. DNA for the CDR3: TGTGCCAGCAGCTTAGACAGGGCCCAAGAGACCCAGTACTTC. The chain links TRBV7-9 to TRBJ2-5; a weak D match, TRBD1 (6 bases). V was clipped by 1 base and J by 1 base, with 7 bases between them. This CDR3 is 14 amino acids long. Germline assignment: CDR1 SEHNR and CDR2 FQNEAQ (reference sequence).

The chain's CDR3 is CAWREMGRTSYNEQFF. The CDR3 region has the DNA TGTGCCTGGAGGGAGATGGGGCGGACCAGCTACAATGAGCAGTTCTTC. The chain employs TRBV30 and TRBJ2-1, with D maybe TRBD1 (5 bases). Trimming cost V 3 bases and J 3 bases, with 18 bases left between them. Per the germline V gene, CDR1 is GTSNPN and CDR2 is SVGIG (reference sequence). The CDR3 has 16 residues.

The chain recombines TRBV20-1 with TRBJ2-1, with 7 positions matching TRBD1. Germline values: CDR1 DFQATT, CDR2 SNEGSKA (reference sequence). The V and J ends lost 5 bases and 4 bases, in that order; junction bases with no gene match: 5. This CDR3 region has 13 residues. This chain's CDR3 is CSAEPGQYNEQFF. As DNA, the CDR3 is TGCAGTGCTGAACCGGGACAGTACAATGAGCAGTTCTTC.

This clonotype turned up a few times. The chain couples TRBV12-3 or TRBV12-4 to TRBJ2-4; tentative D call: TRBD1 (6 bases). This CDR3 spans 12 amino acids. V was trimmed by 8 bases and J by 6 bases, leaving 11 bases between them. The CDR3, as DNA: TGTGCCAGCGGGGACATCATAAACATTCAGTACTTC. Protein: CASGDIINIQYF.

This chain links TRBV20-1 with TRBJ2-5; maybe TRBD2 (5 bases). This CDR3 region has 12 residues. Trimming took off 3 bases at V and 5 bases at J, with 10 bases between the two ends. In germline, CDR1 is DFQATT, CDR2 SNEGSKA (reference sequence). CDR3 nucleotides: TGCAGTGCTAGTAACCGGAGGGAGACCCAGTACTTC. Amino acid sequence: CSASNRRETQYF.

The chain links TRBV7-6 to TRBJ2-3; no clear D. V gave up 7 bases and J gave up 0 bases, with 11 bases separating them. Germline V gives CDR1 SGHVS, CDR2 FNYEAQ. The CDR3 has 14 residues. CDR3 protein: CASKIEGSTDTQYF. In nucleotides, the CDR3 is TGTGCCAGCAAAATCGAAGGAAGCACAGATACGCAGTATTTT.

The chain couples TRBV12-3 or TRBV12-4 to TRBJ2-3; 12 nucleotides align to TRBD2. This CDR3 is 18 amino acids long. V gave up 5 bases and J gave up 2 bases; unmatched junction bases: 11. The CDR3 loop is CASSPSGLAGGYTDTQYF. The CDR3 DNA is TGTGCCAGCAGTCCGAGCGGGCTAGCGGGGGGGTACACAGATACGCAGTATTTT.

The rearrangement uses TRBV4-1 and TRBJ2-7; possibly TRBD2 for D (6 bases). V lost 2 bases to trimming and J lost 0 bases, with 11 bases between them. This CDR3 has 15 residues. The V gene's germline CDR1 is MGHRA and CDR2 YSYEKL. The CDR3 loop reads CASSQWGGSSYEQYF. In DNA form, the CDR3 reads TGCGCCAGCAGCCAATGGGGAGGCAGCTCCTACGAGCAGTACTTC.

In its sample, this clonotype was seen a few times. Here the CDR3 DNA reads TGCAGCGTTGACCGGCGGCGGGAGGGCCGGGGTGAGCAGTTCTTC. This encodes CSVDRRREGRGEQFF. The chain has TRBV29-1 and TRBJ2-1; TRBD2 matches at 9 bases. The CDR3 contains 15 residues. Germline CDR1 reads SQVTM; CDR2 reads ANQGSEA. V trimming: 3 bases; J trimming: 9 bases; junction bases outside the gene matches: 12.

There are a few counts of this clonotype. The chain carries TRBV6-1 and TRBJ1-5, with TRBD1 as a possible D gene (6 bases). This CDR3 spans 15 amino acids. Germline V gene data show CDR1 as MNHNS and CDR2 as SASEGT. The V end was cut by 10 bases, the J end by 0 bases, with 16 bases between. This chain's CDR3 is CATWTQGYSNQPQHF. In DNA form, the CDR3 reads TGTGCCACCTGGACTCAGGGGTATAGCAATCAGCCCCAGCATTTT.